These T cell receptor beta chains were read from a single sample in a study of memory CD4+ T cells and cytomegalovirus serostatus. Only in-frame clones appear in the TCRdb table, and some are missing; sequencing was by immunoSEQ multiplex PCR. The sample comprises tens of thousands of clones, approximately 78% of which are singletons, and about 0.95% rests with the top ten. The sample taken for sequencing was memory CD4+ T cells from blood. The receptors shown here come from an adult in good health and CMV-seronegative. CDR3s include the opening cysteine and the closing phenylalanine or tryptophan. Each record gives: J gene, V gene, D gene, clone size, CDR3 DNA, CDR3 protein. The D gene is left open where the match is weak. Clone sizes are given selectively: once, few, many, or a class where the clone is expanded.

>TRBJ1-1|TRBV19|NA|NA
TGTGCCAGTAGTAGAGTAGGAGTCCAAGGCGCTGAAGCTTTCTTT
CASSRVGVQGAEAFF
>TRBJ1-6|TRBV18|TRBD1|NA
TGTGCCAGCTCACCCCCGGGACAGGCTAATTCACCCCTCCACTTT
CASSPPGQANSPLHF
>TRBJ2-1|TRBV6-5|NA|NA
TGTGCCAGCAGTCCGAGGACTAAGGATGAGCAGTTCTTC
CASSPRTKDEQFF
>TRBJ2-1|TRBV6-6|TRBD1|NA
TGTGCCAGCGGGACAGGGATCGATGAGCAGTTCTTC
CASGTGIDEQFF
>TRBJ2-2|TRBV30|NA|NA
TGTGCCTGGAGTGGGGACTTTCTACTGTTTTTT
CAWSGDFLLFF
>TRBJ2-7|TRBV5-1|TRBD1|NA
TGCGCCAGCAGTTCTCCGGGACAGGATTACGAGCAGTACTTC
CASSSPGQDYEQYF
>TRBJ2-2|TRBV7-6|TRBD1|NA
TGTGCCAGCAGTCAGGACAGGGCCGGGGAGCTGTTTTTT
CASSQDRAGELFF
>TRBJ1-4|TRBV5-1|NA|NA
TGCGCCAGCAGCCAACAGGGACATAATGAAAAACTGTTTTTT
CASSQQGHNEKLFF
>TRBJ2-7|TRBV19|TRBD2|NA
TGTGCCAGTAGTATCGTCGGTGGCGGGAGCGAAGGGTTGCAGTACTTC
CASSIVGGGSEGLQYF
>TRBJ1-1|TRBV27|TRBD1|NA
TGTGCCAGCAGTCGGGGAATGTGGACAGGGGGCAAGACTGAAGCTTTCTTT
CASSRGMWTGGKTEAFF
>TRBJ1-5|TRBV2|NA|NA
TGTGCCAGCAGTGAATCATATAGCAATCAGCCCCAGCATTTT
CASSESYSNQPQHF
>TRBJ1-3|TRBV2|NA|NA
TGTGCCAGAGGGGGGCAGGCCTCTGGAAACACCATATATTTT
CARGGQASGNTIYF
>TRBJ2-2|TRBV6-6|NA|NA
TGTGCCACATACTACAGACTATCGAACACCGGGGAGCTGTTTTTT
CATYYRLSNTGELFF
>TRBJ2-3|TRBV11-3|TRBD2|few
TGTGCCAGCAGCTTAGAGGCGGGGCGGGAGCTGACAGATACGCAGTATTTT
CASSLEAGRELTDTQYF
>TRBJ2-3|TRBV4-1|NA|NA
TGCGCCAGCAGCCAAGACGAGCGCAGGGATACGCAGTATTTT
CASSQDERRDTQYF
>TRBJ1-4|TRBV27|NA|few
TGTGCCAGCAAGAAGGGGGTTAGGGAAAAACTGTTTTTT
CASKKGVREKLFF
>TRBJ2-2|TRBV28|NA|NA
TGTGCCAGCAGTTTAATCCCCGGGGCCGTCACCGGGGAGCTGTTTTTT
CASSLIPGAVTGELFF
>TRBJ1-5|TRBV30|NA|once
TGTGCCTGGAGTAACCCGGGACGGCGGCAGCCCCAGCATTTT
CAWSNPGRRQPQHF
>TRBJ1-4|TRBV28|NA|NA
TGTGCCAGCAGTTCGGGGGTAACCGAAAAACTGTTTTTT
CASSSGVTEKLFF
>TRBJ2-1|TRBV6-1|TRBD2|NA
TGTGCCAGCGTCTACAGCGGGACGACCTACAATGAGCAGTTCTTC
CASVYSGTTYNEQFF
>TRBJ1-6|TRBV7-9|TRBD1|NA
TGTGCCAGCAGCCGGACAGGGGGCTCTAATTCACCCCTCCACTTT
CASSRTGGSNSPLHF
>TRBJ2-1|TRBV21-1|NA|NA
TGTGCCAGCAGCAAACTGGACAGGGGGCCGAATCGGATACGAAATGAGCAGTTCTTC
CASSKLDRGPNRIRNEQFF
>TRBJ1-1|TRBV18|NA|NA
TGTGCCACTCTTCCAGGGATAATGAACACTGAAGCTTTCTTT
CATLPGIMNTEAFF
>TRBJ2-7|TRBV2|TRBD2|NA
TGTGCCAGCAGTCCCTCCGGGACTAGTATCTACGAGCAGTACTTC
CASSPSGTSIYEQYF
>TRBJ1-4|TRBV5-1|TRBD1|few
TGCGCCAGCAAGCGCGAGGGGGCTGATGAAAAACTGTTTTTT
CASKREGADEKLFF
>TRBJ1-2|TRBV7-9|NA|NA
TGTGCCAGCAGCTATGACCGATATGGCTACACCTTC
CASSYDRYGYTF
>TRBJ2-2|TRBV7-9|TRBD2|NA
TGTGCCAGCAGCGAAGTGGCGGGAGCATTCCCCGGGGAGCTGTTTTTT
CASSEVAGAFPGELFF
>TRBJ2-7|TRBV14|NA|NA
TGTGCCAGCAGCCAAGATCTTCAGAGGGCTGCGTACGAGCAGTACTTC
CASSQDLQRAAYEQYF
>TRBJ2-7|TRBV6-1|NA|once
TGTGCCAGCAGCGGGGGACTCGGCTACGAGCAGTACTTC
CASSGGLGYEQYF
>TRBJ1-5|TRBV7-8|NA|NA
TGTGCCAGCAGCTTAGCGCGGGGTCCAAATAGCAATCAGCCCCAGCATTTT
CASSLARGPNSNQPQHF
>TRBJ2-7|TRBV6-1|NA|once
TGTGCCAGCAGACGGCAGAAAGGGAGCTCCTACGAGCAGTACTTC
CASRRQKGSSYEQYF
>TRBJ2-7|TRBV29-1|TRBD2|NA
TGCAGCGTTGGTCAGCGGGGGTCGTTAAACGAGCAGTACTTC
CSVGQRGSLNEQYF
>TRBJ1-1|TRBV28|NA|few
TGTGCCAGCAGTTCGGTGGGGGCCCGAAAACCCACTGAAGCTTTCTTT
CASSSVGARKPTEAFF
>TRBJ1-4|TRBV27|TRBD1|NA
TGTGCCAGCAGTTTAAATGGACAGGGGTGGGAAAAACTGTTTTTT
CASSLNGQGWEKLFF